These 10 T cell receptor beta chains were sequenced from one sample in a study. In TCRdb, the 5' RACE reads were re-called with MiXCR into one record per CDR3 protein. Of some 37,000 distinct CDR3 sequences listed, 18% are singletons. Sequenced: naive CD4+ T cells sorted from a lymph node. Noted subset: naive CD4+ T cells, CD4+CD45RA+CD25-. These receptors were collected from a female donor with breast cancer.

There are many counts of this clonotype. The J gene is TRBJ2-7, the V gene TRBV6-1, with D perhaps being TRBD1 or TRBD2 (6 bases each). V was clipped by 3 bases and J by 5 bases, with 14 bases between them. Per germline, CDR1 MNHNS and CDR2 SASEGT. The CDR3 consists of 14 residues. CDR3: CASSERGRGHEQYF. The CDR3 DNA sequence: TGTGCCAGCAGTGAGCGGGGCAGGGGCCACGAGCAGTACTTC.

The CDR3 nucleotides read TGTGCCAGCAGCTTTTACGGACAGGACGTCTATGGCTACACCTTC. Protein: CASSFYGQDVYGYTF. This chain uses TRBV5-6 with TRBJ1-2; 7 positions match TRBD1. Germline values: CDR1 SGHDT, CDR2 YYEEEE. After removal of 2 bases from V and 4 bases from J, the junction contained 8 bases not matched to a gene. The CDR3 totals 15 residues.

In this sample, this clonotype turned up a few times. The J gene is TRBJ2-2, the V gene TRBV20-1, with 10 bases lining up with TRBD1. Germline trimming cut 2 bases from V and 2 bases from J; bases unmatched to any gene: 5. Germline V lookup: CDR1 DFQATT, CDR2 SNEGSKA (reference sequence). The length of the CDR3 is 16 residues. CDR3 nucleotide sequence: TGCAGTGCTAGAAGGGGGACAGGGGCCAACACCGGGGAGCTGTTTTTT. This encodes CSARRGTGANTGELFF.

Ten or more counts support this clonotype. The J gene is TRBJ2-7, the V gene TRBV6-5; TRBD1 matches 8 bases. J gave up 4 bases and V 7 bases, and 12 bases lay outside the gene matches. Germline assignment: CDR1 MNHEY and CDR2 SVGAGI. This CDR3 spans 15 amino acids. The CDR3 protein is CASKYYPQGAYEQYF. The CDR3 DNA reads TGTGCCAGCAAGTACTACCCCCAGGGGGCTTACGAGCAGTACTTC.

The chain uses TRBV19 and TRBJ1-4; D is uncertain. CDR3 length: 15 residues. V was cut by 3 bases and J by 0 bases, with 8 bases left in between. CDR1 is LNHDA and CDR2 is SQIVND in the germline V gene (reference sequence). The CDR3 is CASSILTATNEKLFF. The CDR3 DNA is TGTGCCAGTAGTATCCTTACCGCAACTAATGAAAAACTGTTTTTT.

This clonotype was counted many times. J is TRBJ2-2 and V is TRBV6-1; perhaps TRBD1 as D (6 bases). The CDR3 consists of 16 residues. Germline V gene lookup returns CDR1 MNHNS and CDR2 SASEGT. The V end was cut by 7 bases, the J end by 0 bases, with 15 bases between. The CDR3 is CASTGRGYSNTGELFF. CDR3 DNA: TGTGCCAGCACCGGCAGGGGATACTCGAACACCGGGGAGCTGTTTTTT.

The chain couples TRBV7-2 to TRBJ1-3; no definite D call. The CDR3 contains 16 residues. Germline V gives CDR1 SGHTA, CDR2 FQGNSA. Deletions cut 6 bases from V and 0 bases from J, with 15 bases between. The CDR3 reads CASSFTTCSSGNTIYF. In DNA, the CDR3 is TGTGCCAGCAGTTTCACTACATGTTCCTCTGGAAACACCATATATTTT.

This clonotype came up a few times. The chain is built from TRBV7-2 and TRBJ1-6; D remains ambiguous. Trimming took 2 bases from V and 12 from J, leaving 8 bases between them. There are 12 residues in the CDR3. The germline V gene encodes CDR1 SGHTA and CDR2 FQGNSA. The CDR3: CASSLSPLPLHF. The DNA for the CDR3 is TGTGCCAGCAGCTTATCCCCTTTACCCCTCCACTTT.

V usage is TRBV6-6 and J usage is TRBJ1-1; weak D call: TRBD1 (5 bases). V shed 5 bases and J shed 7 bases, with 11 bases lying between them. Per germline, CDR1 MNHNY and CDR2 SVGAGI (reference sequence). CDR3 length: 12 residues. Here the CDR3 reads CASSPRDGEAFF. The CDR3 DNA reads TGTGCCAGCAGTCCCCGGGACGGTGAAGCTTTCTTT.

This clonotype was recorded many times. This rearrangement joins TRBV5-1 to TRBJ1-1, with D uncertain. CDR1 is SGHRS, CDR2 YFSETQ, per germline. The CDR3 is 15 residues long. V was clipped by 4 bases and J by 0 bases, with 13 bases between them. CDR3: CASSTPEAMNTEAFF. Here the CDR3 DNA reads TGCGCCAGCAGCACCCCGGAGGCCATGAACACTGAAGCTTTCTTT.